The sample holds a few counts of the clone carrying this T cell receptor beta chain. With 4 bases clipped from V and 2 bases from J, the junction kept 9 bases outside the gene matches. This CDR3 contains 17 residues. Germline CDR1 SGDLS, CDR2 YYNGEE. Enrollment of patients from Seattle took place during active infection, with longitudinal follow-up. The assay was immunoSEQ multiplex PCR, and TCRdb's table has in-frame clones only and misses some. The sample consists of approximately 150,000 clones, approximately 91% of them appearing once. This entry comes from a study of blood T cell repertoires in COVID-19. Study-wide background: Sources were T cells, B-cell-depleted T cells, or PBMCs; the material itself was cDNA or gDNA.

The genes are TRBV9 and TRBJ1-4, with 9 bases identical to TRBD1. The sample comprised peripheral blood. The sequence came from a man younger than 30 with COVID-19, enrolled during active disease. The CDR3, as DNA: TGTGCCAGCAGCAAGGGACAGGGCTTGAGGACTAATGAAAAACTGTTTTTT. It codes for CASSKGQGLRTNEKLFF.